The clone carrying this T cell receptor beta chain was counted only a few times. Its antigen remains unknown. The PCR used 60 Vbeta and 13 Jbeta primers. Authors' data handling: Counted up in a later analysis, unique TCR beta chains came to 65 million to 100 million, with around 11 million shared. Only in-frame clones appear in the TCRdb table, and some are missing; sequencing was by immunoSEQ multiplex PCR. The DNA gave D and trimming, while V, J and clone size come from that table. The table includes about 120,000 clones, 9.5% detected once. The record originates from a study of cytomegalovirus exposure and HLA in healthy donors. Germline CDR1 is LNHDA and CDR2 is SQIVND (reference sequence). The CDR3 contains 12 residues. Trimming removed 4 bases at V and 3 bases at J, with 7 bases between. Study-wide points: Reported performance of the classifier showed diagnosis of cytomegalovirus status with high specificity and sensitivity. Confirmation was obtained in vitro that three CMV-associated chains are specific for CMV antigens.

This rearrangement joins TRBV19 to TRBJ2-7, with D maybe TRBD2 (5 bases). The clonotype comes from a man aged 30-40 years in good health and CMV-seronegative. Input material: PBMCs. The CDR3 nucleotides are TGTGCCAGTAGTACGGGAAGCTACGAGCAGTACTTC. Its translation is CASSTGSYEQYF.